The next 10 T cell receptor beta chains were all read from a single sample in a study of prognosis after radiotherapy for stage I lung cancer. The genomic DNA TCR beta CDR3 region underwent two rounds of multiplex PCR. First-round PCR, the initial amplification, used primers specific to each TRBV and TRBJ gene. One entry per CDR3 protein results from TCRdb running MiXCR on the multiplex PCR reads. In the table there are around 30,000 distinct CDR3 sequences, 32% of which are singletons. The starting material was PBMCs, obtained before or after stereotactic body radiation therapy (not recorded which). The receptors were gathered from a donor over 45 with non-small cell lung cancer.

This clonotype showed up many times. The chain recombines TRBV24-1 with TRBJ1-5, with D tentatively TRBD1 (5 bases). V dropped 5 bases and J dropped 1 base, with 8 bases sitting between them. The CDR3 contains 14 residues. Germline V CDR1 and CDR2: KGHDR, SFDVKD. In nucleotides, the CDR3 is TGTGCCACCAGTGGGGGGATAAGCAATCAGCCCCAGCATTTT. The encoded protein is CATSGGISNQPQHF.

This clonotype showed up many times. The rearrangement uses TRBV4-2 and TRBJ2-7; D may be TRBD1 (5 bases). The V and J ends lost 8 bases and 4 bases respectively, with 9 bases between them. Per the germline V gene, CDR1 is LGHNA and CDR2 is YNFKEQ. The CDR3 covers 11 residues. In DNA form, the CDR3 reads TGTGCCAGCGCCCAGGGTTACGAGCAGTACTTC. Translation: CASAQGYEQYF.

Note on this clonotype: At one of its ends the junction is not consistent with the germline gene, which may arise from a read error. This chain uses TRBV6-5 with TRBJ1-2; 8 bases are shared with TRBD1. CDR3 length: 13 amino acids. Germline loops: CDR1 MNHEY, CDR2 SVGAGI. The CDR3: CASSDSTGVGYTF. The CDR3 bases are TGTGCCAGCAGTGACTCGACAGGGGTTGGCTACACCTTC.

This clonotype was seen repeatedly, ten times or more. The chain joins TRBV20-1 to TRBJ1-4; no definite D call. V lost 6 bases and J 1 base, leaving 9 bases between the germline ends. The CDR3 sequence is 13 residues long. Germline loops: CDR1 DFQATT, CDR2 SNEGSKA (reference sequence). The CDR3 is CSARTGTNEKLFF. As DNA, the CDR3 is TGCAGTGCAAGGACTGGAACTAATGAAAAACTGTTTTTT.

The table lists this clonotype with many counts. This rearrangement joins TRBV11-2 to TRBJ2-1; D is possibly TRBD2 (5 bases). V was pared by 5 bases and J by 4 bases, with 15 bases between. CDR1 is SGHAT, CDR2 FQNNGV, per germline. The CDR3 spans 15 residues. CDR3 sequence: CASSLGWENYNEQFF. CDR3 nucleotides: TGTGCCAGCAGCCTGGGGTGGGAGAATTACAATGAGCAGTTCTTC.

This clonotype was recorded at least ten times. The CDR3 sequence: CSVMTGADSTF. The CDR3 DNA is TGCAGCGTGATGACAGGAGCGGACTCTACCTTC. V gene TRBV29-1 combines with J gene TRBJ1-2, with TRBD1 as a possible D gene (6 bases). V lost 6 bases and J lost 14, with 19 bases in between. The CDR3 sequence is 11 residues long. Germline V lookup: CDR1 SQVTM, CDR2 ANQGSEA.

Details on this clonotype: Germline and junction disagree at one end, which may indicate a read error. The genes are TRBV28 and TRBJ2-7; D might be TRBD1 (5 bases). Germline CDR1 reads MDHEN; CDR2 reads SYDVKM. The CDR3 extends over 13 amino acids. The CDR3 sequence is CASITQVSHEQYF. CDR3 DNA: TGTGCCAGCATCACACAGGTCTCCCACGAGCAGTACTTC.

The genes are TRBV20-1 and TRBJ2-7, with a possible D match to TRBD1 (6 bases). Germline V CDR1 and CDR2: DFQATT, SNEGSKA (reference sequence). This CDR3 has 14 residues. The V end was cut by 6 bases, the J end by 0 bases, with 15 bases between. Here the CDR3 reads CSANRQVISYEQYF. CDR3 coding DNA: TGCAGTGCCAATCGACAGGTGATCTCCTACGAGCAGTACTTC.

This clonotype was counted many times. This sequence joins TRBV7-6 and TRBJ2-7, with 11 positions matching TRBD2. Germline loops: CDR1 SGHVS, CDR2 FNYEAQ. V gave up 4 bases and J gave up 5 bases; unmatched junction bases: 7. CDR3 length: 15 residues. The CDR3 protein is CASSYGLAGGNEQYF. The CDR3 DNA reads TGTGCCAGCAGCTACGGGCTAGCGGGAGGCAACGAGCAGTACTTC.

This clonotype was observed a few times. V and J are TRBV6-2 or TRBV6-3 and TRBJ1-2; the D gene is possibly TRBD1 (6 bases). The V end lost 0 bases, the J end lost 4 bases, and 15 bases lay between the germline ends. Germline assignment: CDR1 MNHEY and CDR2 SVGEGT. This CDR3 is built from 16 residues. CDR3 protein: CASSYSRTESTYGYTF. CDR3 nucleotides: TGTGCCAGCAGTTACTCGAGGACAGAGTCGACCTATGGCTACACCTTC.